The rows below give T cell receptor beta chains drawn from one sample of a study of siplizumab effects on memory and regulatory T cells. Assay: immunoSEQ multiplex PCR; the TCRdb copy retains only in-frame clones and omits some. The table lists around 100,000 clones, 91% of them singletons. Sequencing input: CD4+ T cells sorted from blood. Every receptor here comes from a human donor in good health. The CDR3 runs from the conserved cysteine through the conserved F or W. Fields, in order: V gene, CDR3 protein.

v_gene: TRBV5-1
CDR3aa: CASSHVEDNSPLHF

v_gene: TRBV6-5
CDR3aa: CASSYGFGANQPQHF

v_gene: TRBV2
CDR3aa: CASSVSAGLGAQFF

v_gene: TRBV30
CDR3aa: CAWSTHGGREKLFF

v_gene: TRBV6-4
CDR3aa: CASSPGTGTDTQYF

v_gene: TRBV28
CDR3aa: CASSEPRVSNQPQHF

v_gene: TRBV5-1
CDR3aa: CASSIGTGETEAFF

v_gene: TRBV7-9
CDR3aa: CASSSGTSSGANVLTF

v_gene: TRBV6-4
CDR3aa: CASSILGLAGGRETQYF

v_gene: TRBV6-6
CDR3aa: CASSARLAGIGNIQYF

v_gene: TRBV5-8
CDR3aa: CASSWAFTGQGGDTQYF

v_gene: TRBV23-1
CDR3aa: CASSQSSRLVGDTQYF

v_gene: TRBV2
CDR3aa: CASSGQGARQPQHF

v_gene: TRBV10-3
CDR3aa: CAISDVQGDLSGNTIYF

v_gene: TRBV18
CDR3aa: CASSPNQQGNGYTF

v_gene: TRBV5-1
CDR3aa: CASSPQGQGGNEQFF

v_gene: TRBV19
CDR3aa: CASLPGQGVSYNSPLHF

v_gene: TRBV5-1
CDR3aa: CASSLQVQETQYF

v_gene: TRBV18
CDR3aa: CASAAQGPTNEKLFF

v_gene: TRBV12-5
CDR3aa: CASGLFHRNTEAFF

v_gene: TRBV11-2
CDR3aa: CASSLAGASGYTF

v_gene: TRBV6-5
CDR3aa: CASRAGIYGYTF

v_gene: TRBV19
CDR3aa: CASSIVYSNQPQHF

v_gene: TRBV23-1
CDR3aa: CASSQLPRGPRGEKLFF

v_gene: TRBV7-6
CDR3aa: CASSLGTTNTGELFF

v_gene: TRBV9
CDR3aa: CASSVRLHCREQYF

v_gene: TRBV18
CDR3aa: CASSPQGETQYF

v_gene: TRBV10-3
CDR3aa: CAISDFGERVDGYTF

v_gene: TRBV6-4
CDR3aa: CASSPNSGNTIYF

v_gene: TRBV11-2
CDR3aa: CASSLGHRGSPLHF

v_gene: TRBV4-3
CDR3aa: CASSQSGTRGIQYF

v_gene: TRBV27
CDR3aa: CASSNRGNSPLHF

v_gene: TRBV18
CDR3aa: CASSPPEGANEQFF

v_gene: TRBV15
CDR3aa: CATSRDGGLSEQYF

v_gene: TRBV19
CDR3aa: CASSAQQGALTYEQYF

v_gene: TRBV7-2
CDR3aa: CASSSSLGSGGVTQYF

v_gene: TRBV7-9
CDR3aa: CASEDRTNEKLFF

v_gene: TRBV7-9
CDR3aa: CASSDPGFTIYF

v_gene: TRBV7-2
CDR3aa: CASSSRSYGYTF

v_gene: TRBV2
CDR3aa: CASNRQGVAIGYTF

v_gene: TRBV7-9
CDR3aa: CASSLFAPGNEQFF

v_gene: TRBV28
CDR3aa: CASRLAGGTGANVLTF

v_gene: TRBV19
CDR3aa: CASSWGSGSTDTQYF